This TCR beta chain was recovered during a study of T cell responses to AZD1222 COVID-19 vaccine (dated by TCRdb to the early 2020s). In terms of the full investigation: AZD1222 recipients whose second dose came at about 4 weeks and those whose second dose came at about 12 weeks were combined into one group, since spike-specific TCR depth and breadth did not differ between the two schedules. A total of roughly 240 trial participants underwent TCR sequencing, of whom roughly 210 received two doses of AZD1222 and around 25 received two doses of the MenACWY control vaccine. Trial participants were enrolled by age into 18-55, 56-69 and 70-plus year subgroups, with around 140, 26 and 57 TCR-sequenced participants respectively.

Interpreted using the paper, the time point label stands for: baseline before first vaccination. Samples from vaccinated people were obtained from the UK trials COV001 and COV002, which included a single-blind randomized controlled phase 2/3 trial of AZD1222 (ChAdOx1 nCoV-19) in healthy adults. For TCRbeta chain sequencing, PBMC samples were collected from trial participants at day 0 and at day 28 after the second dose. The CDR3 regions of human TCRbeta chains were analyzed by immunosequencing. Per the original workflow: TCRs in the repertoires were compared against a reference library of SARS-CoV-2-specific TCRs that had been generated with the MIRA antigen-specificity platform. Breadth was defined as the fraction of unique TCRs that were SARS-CoV-2-associated, and depth was defined as the fraction of total T cells that were SARS-CoV-2-associated. Each spike-specific TCR was assigned to its reactive spike region and to a CD4 or CD8 class using the MIRA data. Log10-transformed breadth and depth values were compared by one-way ANOVA with Sidak's multiple comparisons tests. The clones in this table, taken by TCRdb from immuneACCESS, are in-frame only. Not every clone is retained; where verified, under half of the shortfall comes from an unresolved V gene, and the cause of the rest is unknown. That table furnishes V, J and clone size, whereas the DNA furnished D and trimming. The sample data list more than 250,000 clones, and approximately 95% of these were observed just once. The ten most abundant clones make up approximately 0.52% of the sample.

Findings and caveats that apply to the study as a whole: After two AZD1222 doses, spike-specific TCR breadth and depth were significantly higher than at day 0 and than in MenACWY recipients. No day 14 peak-response samples were available, so repertoires were characterized only after the peak T cell response. The 56-69-year group was small, and its depth increase did not reach significance, likely because of low power. Conclusions about previously exposed vaccinees are limited because only five or six AZD1222 recipients were SARS-CoV-2 seropositive at baseline. Participants were mostly white British and included more females than males, and it was suggested by the authors that clonal diversity may have been underestimated. CD4 TCRs associated with the vaccine covered the entire spike protein, and the dominant responses were in regions 160-218 and 743-854. Epitopes outside the regions mutated in the B.1.351 and B.1.1.7 variants were reportedly recognized by nearly half of the unique spike-specific TCRs.

This clone came up once. Its antigen specificity is not known. Per-base qualities were not stored, and no clone one base away is much larger. Including cysteine and phenylalanine, the CDR3 has 16 amino acids. Only the CDR3 region is kept as DNA, spanning 48 bases read in frame from base 1. Reading the germline V gene (reference sequence) gives CDR1 LNHNV and CDR2 YYDKDF. V is clipped by 5 bases and J by 0 bases, and the sequence between their germline boundaries is 13 bases long. The sequence was obtained from an adult in good health. The sample in question was peripheral blood, obtained on day 0 of AZD1222 vaccination. The receptor chain draws on TRBV15 and TRBJ1-4; the D region possibly corresponds to TRBD1 (5 bases align). The CDR3 is CATSVQPGATNEKLFF. Read as DNA, the sequence is TGTGCCACCAGCGTCCAGCCGGGGGCAACTAATGAAAAACTGTTTTTT.